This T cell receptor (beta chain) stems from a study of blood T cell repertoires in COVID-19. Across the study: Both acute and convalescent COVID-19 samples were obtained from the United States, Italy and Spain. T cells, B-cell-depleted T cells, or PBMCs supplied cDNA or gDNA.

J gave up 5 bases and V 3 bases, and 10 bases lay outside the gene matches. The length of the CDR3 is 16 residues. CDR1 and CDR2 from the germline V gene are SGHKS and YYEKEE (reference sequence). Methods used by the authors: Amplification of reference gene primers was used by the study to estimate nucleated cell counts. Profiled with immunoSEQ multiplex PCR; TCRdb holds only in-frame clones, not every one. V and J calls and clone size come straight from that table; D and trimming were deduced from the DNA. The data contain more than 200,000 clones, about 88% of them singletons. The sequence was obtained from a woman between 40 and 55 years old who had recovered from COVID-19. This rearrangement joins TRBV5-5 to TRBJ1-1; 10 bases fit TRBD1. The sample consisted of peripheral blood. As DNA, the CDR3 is TGTGCCAGCAGCTGGAAAGGGACAGGGGTCTATACTGAAGCTTTCTTT. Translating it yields CASSWKGTGVYTEAFF.